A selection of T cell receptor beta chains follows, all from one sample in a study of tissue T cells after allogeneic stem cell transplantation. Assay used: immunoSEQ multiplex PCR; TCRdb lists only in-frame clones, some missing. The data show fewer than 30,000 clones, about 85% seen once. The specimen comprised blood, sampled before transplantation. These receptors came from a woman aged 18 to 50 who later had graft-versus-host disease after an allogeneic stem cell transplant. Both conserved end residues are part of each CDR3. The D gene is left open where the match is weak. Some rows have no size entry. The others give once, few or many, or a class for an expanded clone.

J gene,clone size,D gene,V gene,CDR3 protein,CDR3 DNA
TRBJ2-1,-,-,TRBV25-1,CASSEWPDNEQFF,TGTGCCAGCAGTGAATGGCCGGACAATGAGCAGTTCTTC
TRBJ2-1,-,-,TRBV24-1,CATSDPGRNNEQFF,TGTGCCACCAGTGATCCCGGACGGAATAATGAGCAGTTCTTC
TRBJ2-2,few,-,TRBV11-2,CASSLDTAANTGELFF,TGTGCCAGCAGCTTAGATACGGCAGCTAACACCGGGGAGCTGTTTTTT
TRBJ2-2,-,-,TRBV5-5,CASRVFTTGELFF,TGTGCCAGCAGGGTCTTTACTACCGGGGAGCTGTTTTTT
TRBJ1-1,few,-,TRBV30,CAWGTDSAEAFF,TGTGCCTGGGGGACCGACTCAGCAGAAGCTTTCTTT
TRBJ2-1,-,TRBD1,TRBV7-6,CASSLVVGGQVNEQFF,TGTGCCAGCAGCTTAGTTGTAGGGGGCCAAGTCAATGAGCAGTTCTTC
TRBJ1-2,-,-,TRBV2,CASRPGGIINYGYTF,TGTGCCAGCAGACCTGGCGGGATTATTAACTATGGCTACACCTTC
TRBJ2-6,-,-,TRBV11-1,CASRPLVSGANVLTF,TGTGCCAGCAGGCCACTAGTCTCTGGGGCCAACGTCCTGACTTTC
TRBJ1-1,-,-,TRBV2,CASLKRTVGTEAFF,TGTGCCAGCTTAAAGAGGACAGTTGGTACTGAAGCTTTCTTT
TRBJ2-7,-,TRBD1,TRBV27,CASSSQTGGVHEQYF,TGTGCCAGCAGTTCGCAGACAGGGGGGGTACACGAGCAGTACTTC
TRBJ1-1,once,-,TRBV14,CASSQWDLDIRTEAFF,TGTGCCAGCAGCCAATGGGACCTGGACATTCGAACTGAAGCTTTCTTT
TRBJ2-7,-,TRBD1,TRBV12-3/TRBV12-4,CASSQLRQGKMDF,TGTGCCAGCAGCCAATTACGACAGGGTAAAATGGACTTC
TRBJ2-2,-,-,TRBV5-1,CASRGDITGELFF,TGCGCCAGCAGAGGGGACATAACCGGGGAGCTGTTTTTT
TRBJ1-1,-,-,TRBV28,CASSLWGPRNTEAFF,TGTGCCAGCAGTTTATGGGGCCCGAGGAACACTGAAGCTTTCTTT
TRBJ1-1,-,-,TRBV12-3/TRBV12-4,CASSPGEATEAFF,TGTGCCAGCAGTCCCGGTGAGGCCACTGAAGCTTTCTTT
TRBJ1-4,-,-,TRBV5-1,CASSLTGYDEKLFF,TGCGCCAGCAGCTTAACAGGGTACGACGAAAAACTGTTTTTT
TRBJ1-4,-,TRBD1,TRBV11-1,CASSLRGPTNEKLFF,TGTGCCAGCAGCCTGAGGGGGCCAACTAATGAAAAACTGTTTTTT
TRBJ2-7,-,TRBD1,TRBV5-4,CASSADRGFYEQYF,TGTGCCAGCAGCGCCGACAGGGGGTTCTACGAGCAGTACTTC
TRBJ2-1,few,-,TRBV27,CASSLSVGYEQFF,TGTGCCAGCAGTTTATCGGTGGGCTATGAGCAGTTCTTC
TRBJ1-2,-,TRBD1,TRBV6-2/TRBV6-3,CASSYLDRGYGYTF,TGTGCCAGCAGTTACTTGGACAGGGGCTATGGCTACACCTTC
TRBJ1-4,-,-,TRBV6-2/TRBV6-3,CASSYSATNEKLFF,TGTGCCAGCAGTTACTCTGCAACTAATGAAAAACTGTTTTTT
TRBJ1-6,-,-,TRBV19,CASRPQSSYNSPLHF,TGTGCCAGTAGGCCCCAGAGCTCCTATAATTCACCCCTCCACTTT
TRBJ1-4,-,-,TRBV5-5,CASSWGSGSPGNEKLFF,TGTGCCAGCAGCTGGGGGTCGGGGTCGCCAGGTAATGAAAAACTGTTTTTT
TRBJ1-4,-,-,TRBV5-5,CASSFGQPATNEKLFF,TGTGCCAGCAGCTTTGGGCAGCCCGCAACTAATGAAAAACTGTTTTTT
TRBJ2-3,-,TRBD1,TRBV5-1,CASSATGGDTQYF,TGCGCCAGCAGCGCAACAGGGGGGGATACGCAGTATTTT
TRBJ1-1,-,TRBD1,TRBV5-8,CASSLQGAEAFF,TGTGCCAGCAGCTTGCAGGGGGCTGAAGCTTTCTTT
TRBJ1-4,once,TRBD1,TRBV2,CASTPTGDGKLFF,TGTGCCAGCACTCCGACAGGGGACGGAAAACTGTTTTTT
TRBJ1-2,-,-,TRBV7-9,CASSLDRPLYGYTF,TGTGCCAGCAGTTTGGACAGACCCCTCTATGGCTACACCTTC
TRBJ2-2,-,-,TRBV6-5,CASSYGWGAGTGELFF,TGTGCCAGCAGTTACGGGTGGGGCGCGGGCACCGGGGAGCTGTTTTTT
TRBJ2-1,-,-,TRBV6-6,CASSPQAAYNEQFF,TGTGCCAGCAGCCCCCAGGCAGCCTACAATGAGCAGTTCTTC
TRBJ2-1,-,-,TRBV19,CASSIGAGIGSNEQFF,TGTGCCAGTAGTATCGGTGCGGGAATTGGTAGCAATGAGCAGTTCTTC
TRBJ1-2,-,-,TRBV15,CATSRDYGAYGYTF,TGTGCCACCAGCAGAGATTACGGGGCCTATGGCTACACCTTC
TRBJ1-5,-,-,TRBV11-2,CASSLMSNQPQHF,TGTGCCAGCAGCTTAATGAGCAATCAGCCCCAGCATTTT
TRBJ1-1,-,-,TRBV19,CASSIDGENTEAFF,TGTGCCAGTAGTATAGATGGGGAGAACACTGAAGCTTTCTTT
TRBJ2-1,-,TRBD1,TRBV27,CASSYPRTGVGNEQFF,TGTGCCAGCAGTTATCCGCGGACAGGGGTGGGCAATGAGCAGTTCTTC
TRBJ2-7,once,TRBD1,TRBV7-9,CASSLETGWYEQYF,TGTGCCAGCAGCTTAGAGACAGGGTGGTACGAGCAGTACTTC
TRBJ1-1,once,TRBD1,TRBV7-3,CASSSRQGDWTEAFF,TGTGCCAGCAGCTCCCGACAGGGAGATTGGACTGAAGCTTTCTTT
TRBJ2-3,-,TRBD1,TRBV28,CASSLSPKGASTDTQYF,TGTGCCAGCAGTTTATCCCCGAAGGGGGCTAGCACAGATACGCAGTATTTT
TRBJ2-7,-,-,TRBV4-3,CASSQGPGSSYEQYF,TGCGCCAGCAGCCAAGGCCCCGGGAGCTCCTACGAGCAGTACTTC
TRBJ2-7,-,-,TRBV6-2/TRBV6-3,CASSYSKVRGLNEQYF,TGTGCCAGCAGTTACTCGAAGGTTAGGGGGTTGAACGAGCAGTACTTC